Listed here are 18 T cell receptor beta chains from one sample, sequenced in a study of shared clonotypes between healthy human individuals. Positive CCR7 selection of CD45RO-negative cells yielded the naive CD8 cells, and terminally differentiated effector memory CD45RA+ cells were excluded. Sequencing was performed with immunoSEQ multiplex PCR; in TCRdb, only in-frame clones are kept and a portion is missing. Of about 2 million clones listed, about 95% are singletons. Sequences were obtained from naive CD8+ T cells sorted from blood. The receptors originated from a young man in good health.

The chain carries TRBV29-1 and TRBJ2-7; either TRBD1 or TRBD2 may fit D (7 bases each). In germline, CDR1 is SQVTM, CDR2 ANQGSEA. This CDR3 comprises 15 residues. V was shortened by 1 base and J by 3 bases, with 16 bases between the two germline ends. CDR3 amino acids: CSVEAGGTDSYEQYF. For the CDR3, the DNA is TGCAGCGTTGAAGCCGGGGGGACAGACAGCTACGAGCAGTACTTC.

This sequence joins TRBV19 and TRBJ1-2, with 8 bases identical to TRBD1. The trim removed 6 bases at V and 7 bases at J, leaving 13 bases unmatched. Germline-derived CDR1 and CDR2 are LNHDA and SQIVND (reference sequence). The CDR3 is 15 residues long. CDR3 bases: TGTGCCAGTAGAGCCTCAGGGGGCGCGGGGCTTGGCTACACCTTC. It specifies CASRASGGAGLGYTF.

The genes are TRBV6-6 and TRBJ2-2; TRBD1 aligns across 7 bases. This CDR3 has 12 amino acids. Germline V gene lookup returns CDR1 MNHNY and CDR2 SVGAGI (reference sequence). The V gene end was trimmed by 6 bases and the J gene end by 7 bases; junction bases not matched to a gene: 2. As DNA, the CDR3 is TGTGCCAGCAGGACAGGGAGCGGGGAGCTGTTTTTT. It yields the protein CASRTGSGELFF.

This chain connects TRBV27 to TRBJ2-3, with 10 positions matching TRBD1. This CDR3 spans 15 amino acids. The germline gives CDR1 MNHEY, CDR2 SMNVEV (reference sequence). Losses at the gene ends were 6 bases for V and 2 bases for J; bases not matched to a gene: 5. The CDR3 coding sequence is TGTGCCAGCAGCGTGGGGACAGGGGTCACAGATACGCAGTATTTT. Translating gives CASSVGTGVTDTQYF.

This clone came up once. V gene TRBV7-8 combines with J gene TRBJ2-7; D may be TRBD2 (5 bases). The V gene lost 3 bases and the J gene lost 5 bases, with 20 bases spanning the gap. The CDR3 contains 16 residues. CDR1 SGHVS and CDR2 FQNEAQ come from the germline V gene. The CDR3, as DNA: TGTGCCAGCAGCTTTTCATCGGTCAGACTAAACGACGAGCAGTACTTC. This codes for CASSFSSVRLNDEQYF.

As to this clone: At one boundary the junction diverges from the germline segment, which might be a read error. The chain recombines TRBV7-9 with TRBJ2-5; 7 nucleotides line up with TRBD2. The germline gives CDR1 SEHNR, CDR2 FQNEAQ (reference sequence). This CDR3 has 12 amino acids. DNA for the CDR3: TGTGCCAGCAGCCTAACCTCGGGACTACTGAACTTC. Translation: CASSLTSGLLNF. Full variable domain (remainder filled in from reference TRBV7-9 and TRBJ2-5): DTGVSQNPRHKITKRGQNVTFRCDPISEHNRLYWYRQTLGQGPEFLTYFQNEAQLEKSRLLSDRFSAERPKGSFSTLEIQRTEQGDSAMYLCASSLTSGLLNFGPGTRLLVL.

The chain combines TRBV7-9 with TRBJ1-6; D unresolved. The V gene lost 8 bases and the J gene lost 7 bases, with 9 bases spanning the gap. The CDR3 length is 12 residues. Germline V gives CDR1 SEHNR, CDR2 FQNEAQ (reference sequence). The CDR3 reads CASGEENSPLHF. CDR3 coding DNA: TGTGCCAGCGGAGAGGAGAATTCACCCCTCCACTTT.

This chain joins TRBV27 and TRBJ2-4, with D possibly called TRBD1 or TRBD2 (5 bases each). The V and J ends lost 3 bases and 0 bases respectively, with 21 bases between them. The CDR3 is 19 amino acids. Germline lookup yields CDR1 MNHEY and CDR2 SMNVEV (reference sequence). The CDR3 bases are TGTGCCAGCAGTTTTGGACAAGTGGGGGAGATTCTAGCCAAAAACATTCAGTACTTC. Protein: CASSFGQVGEILAKNIQYF.

The rearrangement links TRBV19 to TRBJ2-7; either TRBD1 or TRBD2 may supply D (5 bases each). Germline V gives CDR1 LNHDA, CDR2 SQIVND (reference sequence). This CDR3 contains 13 residues. The V end lost 6 bases, the J end lost 2 bases, and 11 bases lay between the germline ends. CDR3 sequence reads: CASSDRGPYEQYF. The CDR3 DNA is TGTGCCAGTAGCGACCGGGGCCCCTACGAGCAGTACTTC.

The CDR3 region is CAIRDVAGDKTGELFF. Here the CDR3 DNA reads TGTGCCATCAGGGATGTAGCGGGAGACAAGACCGGGGAGCTGTTTTTT. The chain uses TRBV10-3 and TRBJ2-2; 9 bases line up with TRBD2. CDR1 and CDR2 from the germline V gene are ENHRY and SYGVKD. The CDR3 is 16 amino acids. Germline trimming cut 6 bases from V and 5 bases from J; bases unmatched to any gene: 10.

The chain couples TRBV6-6 to TRBJ1-1, with D possibly being TRBD1 (6 bases). Trimming left V 2 bases short and J 3 bases short, with 10 bases between. This CDR3 contains 14 residues. Looked up from germline, CDR1 is MNHNY and CDR2 is SVGAGI (reference sequence). CDR3 DNA sequence: TGTGCCAGCAGTTACCCAGAGGGGGACACTGAAGCTTTCTTT. This gives the protein CASSYPEGDTEAFF.

The chain couples TRBV27 to TRBJ2-7; TRBD1 matches at 7 bases. The germline CDR1 and CDR2 sequences are MNHEY and SMNVEV (reference sequence). The junction had 18 bases not matched to a gene; V was cut back by 4 bases and J by 0 bases. The length of the CDR3 is 19 residues. CDR3 residues: CASSSRGILGQKSSYEQYF. The DNA for the CDR3 is TGTGCCAGCAGTTCTAGAGGGATACTGGGACAGAAGAGCTCCTACGAGCAGTACTTC.

The chain employs TRBV5-1 and TRBJ2-7; D call uncertain. Between the trimmed V and J ends, which lost 2 bases and 5 bases, there was a span of 14 bases. The CDR3 covers 14 residues. Per germline, CDR1 SGHRS and CDR2 YFSETQ. CDR3 amino acids: CASSFSGEPNEQYF. The CDR3 DNA reads TGCGCCAGCAGCTTCTCTGGGGAACCAAACGAGCAGTACTTC.

In this sample, this clone turned up once. The chain's CDR3 is CASSVDADYGYTF. The CDR3 nucleotides read TGTGCCAGCAGCGTAGATGCAGATTATGGCTACACCTTC. V and J are TRBV9 and TRBJ1-2; D is undetermined. V lost 0 bases to trimming and J lost 5 bases, with 8 bases between them. The CDR3 has 13 amino acids. Germline loops: CDR1 SGDLS, CDR2 YYNGEE.

The chain carries TRBV30 and TRBJ2-1; 7 bases map to TRBD2. Per the germline V gene, CDR1 is GTSNPN and CDR2 is SVGIG (reference sequence). J gave up 8 bases and V 2 bases, and 6 bases lay outside the gene matches. The CDR3 runs 13 residues. Written as DNA, the CDR3 is TGTGCCTGGAGTAGCGGGATCGTGGATGAGCAGTTCTTC. The encoded protein is CAWSSGIVDEQFF.

This chain uses TRBV28 with TRBJ2-7, with 8 bases fitting TRBD1. Germline values: CDR1 MDHEN, CDR2 SYDVKM. Trimming at V came to 6 bases and at J to 2 bases, leaving 6 bases not matched to a gene. The CDR3 runs 14 residues. CDR3 amino acids: CASSWGQETYEQYF. The CDR3 bases are TGTGCCAGCAGCTGGGGACAGGAAACCTACGAGCAGTACTTC.

The chain recombines TRBV19 with TRBJ2-5, with D unresolved. The germline gives CDR1 LNHDA, CDR2 SQIVND (reference sequence). CDR3 size: 12 residues. V was clipped by 6 bases and J by 1 base, with 6 bases between them. Here the CDR3 reads CASSLRQETQYF. The DNA of the CDR3 is TGTGCCAGTAGCCTCCGCCAAGAGACCCAGTACTTC.

The chain uses TRBV4-1 and TRBJ2-2, with 8 nucleotides matching TRBD2. Germline V gene sequence: CDR1 MGHRA, CDR2 YSYEKL. V shed 4 bases and J 4 bases; nucleotides not matched to a gene: 8. The CDR3 length is 16 residues. The CDR3 DNA follows: TGCGCCAGCAGCCCCCAAGCGCGGGGGGCCACCGGGGAGCTGTTTTTT. Translated, it gives CASSPQARGATGELFF.